The 8 T cell receptor beta chains presented below share a single source sample, sequenced in a study of immune evolution from preneoplasia to lung adenocarcinoma. Method: immunoSEQ multiplex PCR; TCRdb's copy keeps in-frame clones and lacks some. The sample holds some 7,000 clones, around 80% seen once. The sample was FFPE adjacent normal lung tissue. The receptors were gathered from a person between 55 and 80 years old with lung adenocarcinoma.

The V and J genes are TRBV5-4 and TRBJ2-7; the match to TRBD2 covers 13 bases. The CDR3 loop spans 16 amino acids. With V trimmed by 0 bases and J by 1 base, 1 base remained unmatched. In germline, CDR1 is SGHNT, CDR2 YYREEE (reference sequence). The CDR3 DNA follows: TGTGCCAGCAGCTTGGGGGGACTAGCGGGATCCTACGAGCAGTACTTC. Amino acids: CASSLGGLAGSYEQYF.

This clone was observed a few times. The chain couples TRBV29-1 to TRBJ1-1; 12 nucleotides line up with TRBD1. The CDR3 spans 16 residues. V dropped 5 bases and J dropped 2; count of bases not matched to a gene: 9. Germline V CDR1 and CDR2: SQVTM, ANQGSEA. The CDR3 protein is CSVKKGQGAVNTEAFF. The DNA of the CDR3 is TGCAGCGTTAAGAAGGGACAGGGGGCCGTAAACACTGAAGCTTTCTTT.

The count of this clone is one. The chain uses TRBV13 and TRBJ2-7, with 7 bases that match TRBD1. CDR3 length: 14 residues. The germline CDR1 and CDR2 sequences are PRHDT and FYEKMQ (reference sequence). V gave up 5 bases and J gave up 2 bases; unmatched junction bases: 6. The CDR3 loop reads CASSTTGKAYEQYF. In DNA, the CDR3 is TGTGCCAGCAGCACGACAGGGAAAGCCTACGAGCAGTACTTC.

The V gene is TRBV14, the J gene TRBJ2-6; the match to TRBD2 covers 8 bases. CDR3 length: 18 residues. Trimming cost V 4 bases and J 1 base; bases outside gene matches: 9. Germline values: CDR1 SGHDN, CDR2 FVKESK. The chain's CDR3 is CASSPGTRPPSGANVLTF. The DNA of the CDR3 is TGTGCCAGCAGCCCCGGGACTAGGCCCCCGTCTGGGGCCAACGTCCTGACTTTC.

The V call is TRBV6-5, the J call TRBJ2-7, with D maybe TRBD1 (6 bases). V lost 0 bases and J 5 bases, leaving 14 bases between the germline ends. This CDR3 is built from 15 residues. From germline, CDR1 is MNHEY and CDR2 SVGAGI. CDR3 coding DNA: TGTGCCAGCAGTTACTCGACGATTCAGGGGAACGAGCAGTACTTC. Amino acid sequence: CASSYSTIQGNEQYF.

The V call is TRBV10-3, the J call TRBJ1-3; 7 bases fit TRBD1. Germline loops: CDR1 ENHRY, CDR2 SYGVKD. J gave up 0 bases and V 6 bases, and 5 bases lay outside the gene matches. The CDR3 consists of 15 residues. This CDR3 reads CAISPGQNSGNTIYF. The CDR3 DNA reads TGTGCCATCAGCCCGGGACAGAACTCTGGAAACACCATATATTTT.

This chain joins TRBV19 and TRBJ2-4; TRBD2 matches at 10 bases. CDR3 length: 16 residues. Germline V gives CDR1 LNHDA, CDR2 SQIVND (reference sequence). With 2 bases clipped from V and 9 bases from J, the junction kept 10 bases outside the gene matches. The CDR3 spells CASSIRLAGVSSIQYF. CDR3 in DNA: TGTGCCAGTAGTATAAGGCTAGCGGGAGTAAGTTCCATTCAGTACTTC.

The V call is TRBV30, the J call TRBJ2-1; 11 bases line up with TRBD2. Germline CDR1 GTSNPN, CDR2 SVGIG (reference sequence). The CDR3 is made up of 15 amino acids. Trimming removed 1 base from V and 6 bases from J; junction bases left unmatched: 5. The CDR3 spells CAWSAGTSGTNEQFF. CDR3 DNA sequence: TGTGCCTGGAGTGCCGGGACTAGCGGAACCAATGAGCAGTTCTTC.